One TCR beta chain is described in this entry. Its antigen is unknown. This sample was included in a study of blood T cells in healthy people across ages. Overall study results and limits: The authors considered diversity estimates from one million T cells to be underestimates. Older age went with lower TCR beta diversity per million T cells, in a roughly linear way.

A sample-barcoded 5' primer and a J-beta primer mix were used in a second PCR of about 7 to 11 cycles. A single record per CDR3 protein comes from TCRdb applying MiXCR to the 5' RACE reads. The sample consists of fewer than 1,000,000 distinct CDR3 sequences, 40% to 50% of them appearing once. The V segment lost 5 bases and the J segment 4 bases; nucleotides outside the gene matches: 6. The length of the CDR3 is 15 residues. Germline V lookup: CDR1 SEHNR, CDR2 FQNEAQ (reference sequence). The chain employs TRBV7-9 and TRBJ2-5, with 11 positions matching TRBD2. The sequenced sample was blood. This clonotype was sampled from a man aged 60-69 years in good health. CDR3 coding DNA: TGTGCCAGCAGCCCCCTAGCGGGGGGATTAGAGACCCAGTACTTC. This sequence encodes CASSPLAGGLETQYF.